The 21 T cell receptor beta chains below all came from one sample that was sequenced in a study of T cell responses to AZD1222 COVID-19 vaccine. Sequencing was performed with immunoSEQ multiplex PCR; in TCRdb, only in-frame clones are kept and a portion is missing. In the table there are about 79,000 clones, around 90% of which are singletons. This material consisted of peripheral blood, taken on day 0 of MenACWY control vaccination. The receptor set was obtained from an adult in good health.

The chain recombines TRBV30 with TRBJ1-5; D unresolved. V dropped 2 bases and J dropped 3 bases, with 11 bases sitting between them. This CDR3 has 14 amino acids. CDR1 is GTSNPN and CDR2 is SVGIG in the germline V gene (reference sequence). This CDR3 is CAWSSGGSNQPQHF. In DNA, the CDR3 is TGTGCCTGGAGTAGCGGTGGTTCCAATCAGCCCCAGCATTTT. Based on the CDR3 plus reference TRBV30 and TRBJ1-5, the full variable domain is SQTIHQWPATLVQPVGSPLSLECTVEGTSNPNLYWYRQAAGRGLQLLFYSVGIGQISSEVPQNLSASRPQDRQFILSSKKLLLSDSGFYLCAWSSGGSNQPQHFGDGTRLSIL.

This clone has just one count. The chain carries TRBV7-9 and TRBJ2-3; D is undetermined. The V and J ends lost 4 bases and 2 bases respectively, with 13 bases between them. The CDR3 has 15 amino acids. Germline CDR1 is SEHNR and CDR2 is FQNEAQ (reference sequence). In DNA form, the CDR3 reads TGTGCCAGCAGCTCCCCCGCCCAGGTCACAGATACGCAGTATTTT. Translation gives CASSSPAQVTDTQYF.

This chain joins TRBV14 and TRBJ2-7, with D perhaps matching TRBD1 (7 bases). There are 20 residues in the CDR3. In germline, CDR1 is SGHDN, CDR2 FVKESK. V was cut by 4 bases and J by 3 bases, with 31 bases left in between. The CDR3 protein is CASSLTRGHRGQSGVYEQYF. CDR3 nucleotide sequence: TGTGCCAGCAGCCTGACCCGAGGGCACAGGGGACAATCGGGGGTCTACGAGCAGTACTTC.

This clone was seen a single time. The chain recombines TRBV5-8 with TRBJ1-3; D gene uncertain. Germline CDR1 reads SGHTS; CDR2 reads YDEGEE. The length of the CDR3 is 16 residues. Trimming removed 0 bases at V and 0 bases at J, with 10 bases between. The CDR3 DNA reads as TGTGCCAGCAGCTTGGTTTTGCGACTCTCTGGAAACACCATATATTTT. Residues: CASSLVLRLSGNTIYF.

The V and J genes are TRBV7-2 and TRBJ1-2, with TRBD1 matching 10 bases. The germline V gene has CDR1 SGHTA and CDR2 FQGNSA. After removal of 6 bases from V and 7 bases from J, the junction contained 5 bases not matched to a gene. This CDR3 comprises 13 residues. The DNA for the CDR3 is TGTGCCAGCAGGGCGACAGGGGGCACTGGCTACACCTTC. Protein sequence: CASRATGGTGYTF.

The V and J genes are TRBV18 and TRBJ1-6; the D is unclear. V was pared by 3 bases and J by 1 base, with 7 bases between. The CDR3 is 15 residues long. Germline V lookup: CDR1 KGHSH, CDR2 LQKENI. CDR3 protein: CASSPWESYNSPLHF. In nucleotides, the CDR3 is TGTGCCAGCTCACCTTGGGAGTCCTATAATTCACCCCTCCACTTT.

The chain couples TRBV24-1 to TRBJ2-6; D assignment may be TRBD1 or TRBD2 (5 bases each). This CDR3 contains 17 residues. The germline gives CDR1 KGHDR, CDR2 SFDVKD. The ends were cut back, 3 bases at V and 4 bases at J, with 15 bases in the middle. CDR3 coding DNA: TGTGCCACCAGTGATAACGGGGCGGGTGACGGGGCCAACGTCCTGACTTTC. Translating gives CATSDNGAGDGANVLTF.

CDR3 nucleotide sequence: TGTGCCTGGAACCTCGGGACCACCGGGGAGCTGTTTTTT. It translates to CAWNLGTTGELFF. The V gene is TRBV30, the J gene TRBJ2-2; D is tentatively TRBD1 or TRBD2 (5 bases each). Looked up from germline, CDR1 is GTSNPN and CDR2 is SVGIG (reference sequence). This CDR3 contains 13 residues. Trimming pared 4 bases from V and 4 bases from J, leaving 10 bases between.

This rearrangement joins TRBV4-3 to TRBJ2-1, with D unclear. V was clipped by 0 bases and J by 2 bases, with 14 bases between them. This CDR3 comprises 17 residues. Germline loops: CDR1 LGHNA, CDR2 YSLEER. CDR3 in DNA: TGCGCCAGCAGCCAAGAAAAGGAACAGTTAGCCTACAATGAGCAGTTCTTC. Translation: CASSQEKEQLAYNEQFF.

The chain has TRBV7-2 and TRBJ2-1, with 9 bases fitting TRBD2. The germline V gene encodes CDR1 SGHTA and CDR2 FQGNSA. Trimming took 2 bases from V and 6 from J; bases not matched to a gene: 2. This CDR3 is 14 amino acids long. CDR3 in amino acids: CASSLRLAANEQFF. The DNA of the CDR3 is TGTGCCAGCAGCTTAAGACTAGCGGCCAATGAGCAGTTCTTC.

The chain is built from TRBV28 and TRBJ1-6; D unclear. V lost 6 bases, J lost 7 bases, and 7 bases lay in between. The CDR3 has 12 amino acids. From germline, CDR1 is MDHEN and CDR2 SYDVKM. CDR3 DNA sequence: TGTGCCAGCAGCCTCATCAATTCACCCCTCCACTTT. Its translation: CASSLINSPLHF. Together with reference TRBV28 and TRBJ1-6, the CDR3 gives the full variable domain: DVKVTQSSRYLVKRTGEKVFLECVQDMDHENMFWYRQDPGLGLRLIYFSYDVKMKEKGDIPEGYSVSREKKERFSLILESASTNQTSMYLCASSLINSPLHFGNGTRLTVT.

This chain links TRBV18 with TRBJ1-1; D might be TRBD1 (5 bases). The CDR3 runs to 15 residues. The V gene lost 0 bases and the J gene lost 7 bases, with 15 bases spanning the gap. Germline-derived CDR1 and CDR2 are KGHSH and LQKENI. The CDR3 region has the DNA TGTGCCAGCTCACCACCAGGGGTGAGATTGAGTGAAGCTTTCTTT. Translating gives CASSPPGVRLSEAFF.

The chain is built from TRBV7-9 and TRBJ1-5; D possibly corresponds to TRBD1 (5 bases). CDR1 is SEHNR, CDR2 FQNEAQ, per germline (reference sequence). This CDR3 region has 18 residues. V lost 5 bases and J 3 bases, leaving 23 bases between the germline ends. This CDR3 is CASSPVLGGMGINQPQHF. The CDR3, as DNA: TGTGCCAGCAGCCCTGTGTTGGGGGGAATGGGCATCAATCAGCCCCAGCATTTT.

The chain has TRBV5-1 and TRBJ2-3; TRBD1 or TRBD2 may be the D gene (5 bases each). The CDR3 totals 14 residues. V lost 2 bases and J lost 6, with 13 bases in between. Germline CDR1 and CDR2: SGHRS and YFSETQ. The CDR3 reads CASSLGTDLDTQYF. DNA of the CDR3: TGCGCCAGCAGCTTAGGGACGGACTTGGATACGCAGTATTTT.

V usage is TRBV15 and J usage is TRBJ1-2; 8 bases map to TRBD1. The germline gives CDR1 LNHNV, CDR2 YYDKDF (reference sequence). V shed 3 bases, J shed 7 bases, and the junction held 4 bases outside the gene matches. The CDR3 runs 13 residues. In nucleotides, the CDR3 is TGTGCCACCAGCAGGACAGGGGATGGTGGCTACACCTTC. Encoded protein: CATSRTGDGGYTF.

The CDR3 is CASSLVGGFTDTQYF. DNA of the CDR3: TGTGCCAGCAGCTTAGTTGGGGGTTTCACAGATACGCAGTATTTT. The chain employs TRBV7-3 and TRBJ2-3, with D perhaps TRBD1 or TRBD2 (5 bases each). Deletions cut 2 bases from V and 2 bases from J, with 11 bases between. In germline, CDR1 is SGHTA, CDR2 FQGTGA. The CDR3 runs 15 residues. Full variable domain (remainder filled in from reference TRBV7-3 and TRBJ2-3): GAGVSQTPSNKVTEKGKYVELRCDPISGHTALYWYRQSLGQGPEFLIYFQGTGAADDSGLPNDRFFAVRPEGSVSTLKIQRTERGDSAVYLCASSLVGGFTDTQYFGPGTRLTVL.

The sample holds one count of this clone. Here the CDR3 DNA reads TGTGCCAGCAGCTCCGACAGGGGGCGGGAGACCCAGTACTTC. Protein sequence: CASSSDRGRETQYF. V and J are TRBV7-2 and TRBJ2-5, with 10 bases identical to TRBD1. Per the germline V gene, CDR1 is SGHTA and CDR2 is FQGNSA. V lost 4 bases, J lost 5 bases, and 4 bases stayed unmatched. The CDR3 extends over 14 amino acids.

This chain's CDR3 is CASSLQGGQTEAFF. The CDR3 DNA is TGTGCCAGCAGCCTACAGGGAGGACAAACTGAAGCTTTCTTT. The rearrangement uses TRBV3-1 (or the pseudogene TRBV3-2) and TRBJ1-1; D is possibly TRBD1 (6 bases). This CDR3 is built from 14 residues. V lost 4 bases, J lost 5 bases, and 14 bases lay in between. CDR1 is LGHDT, CDR2 YNNKEL, per germline (reference sequence).

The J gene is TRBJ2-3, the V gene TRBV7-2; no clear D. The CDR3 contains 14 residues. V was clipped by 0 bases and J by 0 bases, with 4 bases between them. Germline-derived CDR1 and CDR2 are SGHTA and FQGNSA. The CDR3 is CASSLARSTDTQYF. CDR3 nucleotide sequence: TGTGCCAGCAGCTTAGCGCGAAGCACAGATACGCAGTATTTT.

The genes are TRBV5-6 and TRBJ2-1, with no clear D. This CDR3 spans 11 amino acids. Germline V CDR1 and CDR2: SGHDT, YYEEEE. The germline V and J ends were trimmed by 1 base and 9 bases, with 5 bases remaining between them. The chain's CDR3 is CASSLNTEQFF. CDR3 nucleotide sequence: TGTGCCAGCAGCTTGAACACTGAGCAGTTCTTC.

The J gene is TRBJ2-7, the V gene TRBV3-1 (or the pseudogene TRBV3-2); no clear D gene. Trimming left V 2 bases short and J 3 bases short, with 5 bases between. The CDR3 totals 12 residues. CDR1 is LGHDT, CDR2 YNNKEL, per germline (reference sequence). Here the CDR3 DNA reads TGTGCCAGCAGCCAACAAATCTACGAGCAGTACTTC. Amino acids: CASSQQIYEQYF.